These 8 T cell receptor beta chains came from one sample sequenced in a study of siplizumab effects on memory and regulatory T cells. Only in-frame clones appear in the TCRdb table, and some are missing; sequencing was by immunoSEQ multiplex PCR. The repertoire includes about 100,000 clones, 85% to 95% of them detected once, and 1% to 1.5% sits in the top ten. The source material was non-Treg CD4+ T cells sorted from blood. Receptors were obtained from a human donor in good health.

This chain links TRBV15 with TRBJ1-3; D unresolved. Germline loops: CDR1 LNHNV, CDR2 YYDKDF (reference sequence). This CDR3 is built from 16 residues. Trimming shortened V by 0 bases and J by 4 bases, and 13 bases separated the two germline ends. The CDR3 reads CATSRELHLGGNTIYF. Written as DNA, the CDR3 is TGTGCCACCAGCAGAGAATTACATTTAGGAGGAAACACCATATATTTT. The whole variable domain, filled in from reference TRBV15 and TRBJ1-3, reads DAMVIQNPRYQVTQFGKPVTLSCSQTLNHNVMYWYQQKSSQAPKLLFHYYDKDFNNEADTPDNFQSRRPNTSFCFLDIRSPGLGDTAMYLCATSRELHLGGNTIYFGEGSWLTVV.

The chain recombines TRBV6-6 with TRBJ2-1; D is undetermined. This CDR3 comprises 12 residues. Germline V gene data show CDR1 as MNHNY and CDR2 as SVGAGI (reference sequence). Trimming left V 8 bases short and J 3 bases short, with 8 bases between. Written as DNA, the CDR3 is TGTGCCAGCCGGAGTAGCTACAATGAGCAGTTCTTC. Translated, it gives CASRSSYNEQFF.

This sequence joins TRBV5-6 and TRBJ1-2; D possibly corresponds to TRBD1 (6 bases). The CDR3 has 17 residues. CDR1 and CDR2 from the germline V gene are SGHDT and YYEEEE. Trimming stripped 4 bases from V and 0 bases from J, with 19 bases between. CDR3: CASSRGRGFWANYGYTF. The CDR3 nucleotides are TGTGCCAGCAGCCGCGGTAGGGGGTTCTGGGCTAACTATGGCTACACCTTC. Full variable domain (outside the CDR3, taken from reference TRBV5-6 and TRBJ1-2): DAGVTQSPTHLIKTRGQQVTLRCSPKSGHDTVSWYQQALGQGPQFIFQYYEEEERQRGNFPDRFSGHQFPNYSSELNVNALLLGDSALYLCASSRGRGFWANYGYTFGSGTRLTVV.

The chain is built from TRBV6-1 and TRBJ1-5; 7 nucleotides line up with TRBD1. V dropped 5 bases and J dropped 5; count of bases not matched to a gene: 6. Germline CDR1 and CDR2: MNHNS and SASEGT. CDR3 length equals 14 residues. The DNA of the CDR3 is TGTGCCAGCAGTATGACAGGGTACGATCAGCCCCAGCATTTT. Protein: CASSMTGYDQPQHF.

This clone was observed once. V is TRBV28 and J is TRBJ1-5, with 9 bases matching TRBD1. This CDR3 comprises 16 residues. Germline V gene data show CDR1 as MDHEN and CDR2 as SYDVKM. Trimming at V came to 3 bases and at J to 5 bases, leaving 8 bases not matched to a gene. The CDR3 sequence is CASSLIWDRVDQPQHF. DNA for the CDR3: TGTGCCAGCAGTTTGATTTGGGACAGGGTGGATCAGCCCCAGCATTTT.

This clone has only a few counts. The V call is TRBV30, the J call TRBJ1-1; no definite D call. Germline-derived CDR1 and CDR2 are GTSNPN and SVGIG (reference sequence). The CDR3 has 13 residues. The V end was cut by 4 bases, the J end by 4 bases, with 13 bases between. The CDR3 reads CAWNPQAVTEAFF. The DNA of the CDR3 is TGTGCCTGGAATCCCCAAGCGGTCACTGAAGCTTTCTTT.

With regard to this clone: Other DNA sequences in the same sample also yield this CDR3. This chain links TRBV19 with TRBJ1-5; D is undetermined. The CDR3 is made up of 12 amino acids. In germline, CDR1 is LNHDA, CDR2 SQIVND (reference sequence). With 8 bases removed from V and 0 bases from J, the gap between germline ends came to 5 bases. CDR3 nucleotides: TGTGCCAGTTCGGGTAGCAATCAGCCCCAGCATTTT. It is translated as CASSGSNQPQHF.

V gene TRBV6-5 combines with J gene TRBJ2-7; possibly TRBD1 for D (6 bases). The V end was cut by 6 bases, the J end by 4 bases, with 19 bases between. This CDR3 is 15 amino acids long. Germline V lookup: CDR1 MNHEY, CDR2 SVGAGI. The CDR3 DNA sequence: TGTGCCAGCAGACCTGGACAGAACGTGTTATACGAGCAGTACTTC. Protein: CASRPGQNVLYEQYF.